Presented here are 22 T cell receptor beta chains from one specimen sequenced in a study of blood T cell repertoires in COVID-19. Profiling relied on immunoSEQ multiplex PCR, and the TCRdb table lists in-frame clones only, not all of them. There are 140,000 to 150,000 clones in the sample; around four fifths occur only once, and around 40% lies in the top ten. The sample taken for sequencing was peripheral blood. The receptors originated from a human donor in a cohort sampled during active COVID-19.

This clone has more than one count but fewer than ten. The chain couples TRBV28 to TRBJ1-4, with a weak D call TRBD1 (6 bases). This CDR3 comprises 12 residues. The V end was cut by 6 bases, the J end by 17 bases, with 19 bases between. In germline, CDR1 is MDHEN, CDR2 SYDVKM. The DNA for the CDR3 is TGTGCCAGCAGCCGACAGGCCCGACCTACATTTTTT. Translated, it gives CASSRQARPTFF.

This sequence joins TRBV11-3 and TRBJ2-7; the D gene is possibly TRBD1 (6 bases). CDR1 and CDR2 from the germline V gene are SGHNT and YENEEA. V dropped 1 base and J dropped 4 bases, with 11 bases sitting between them. The CDR3 consists of 14 residues. CDR3 DNA sequence: TGTGCCAGCAGCTTAGCACAGGGACGATACGAGCAGTACTTC. Translation: CASSLAQGRYEQYF.

A few counts support this clone. The chain joins TRBV6-4 to TRBJ2-3; D is possibly TRBD2 (5 bases). Trimming shortened V by 3 bases and J by 1 base, and 11 bases separated the two germline ends. The CDR3 totals 15 residues. The germline V gene encodes CDR1 MRHNA and CDR2 SNTAGT. The CDR3: CASSESGSGTDTQYF. In DNA, the CDR3 is TGTGCCAGCAGTGAAAGTGGGAGCGGCACAGATACGCAGTATTTT.

This sequence joins TRBV19 and TRBJ2-1; a weak D match, TRBD1 (7 bases). The germline V and J ends were trimmed by 8 bases and 0 bases, with 14 bases remaining between them. Per germline, CDR1 LNHDA and CDR2 SQIVND (reference sequence). CDR3 length: 15 residues. CDR3 sequence: CASAQGGTSYNEQFF. The CDR3, as DNA: TGTGCCAGTGCGCAGGGGGGTACCTCCTACAATGAGCAGTTCTTC.

The J gene is TRBJ2-3, the V gene TRBV6-2 or TRBV6-3, with D perhaps matching TRBD2 (5 bases). The V gene lost 5 bases and the J gene lost 0 bases, with 30 bases spanning the gap. This CDR3 is built from 21 residues. Germline V gene lookup returns CDR1 MNHEY and CDR2 SVGEGT. CDR3 sequence reads: CASSPDYTDSLASNSTDTQYF. The CDR3 nucleotides are TGTGCCAGCAGTCCAGACTACACCGACTCCCTCGCTTCAAATAGCACAGATACGCAGTATTTT.

A single count supports this clone. This chain links TRBV19 with TRBJ1-4; 10 positions match TRBD1. Losses at the gene ends were 5 bases for V and 8 bases for J; bases not matched to a gene: 2. Germline CDR1 and CDR2: LNHDA and SQIVND (reference sequence). This CDR3 comprises 13 residues. CDR3 region: CASSDRGLEKLFF. The CDR3 DNA sequence: TGTGCCAGTAGTGACAGGGGGCTCGAAAAACTGTTTTTT.

The J gene is TRBJ2-7, the V gene TRBV25-1; 8 bases fit TRBD1. With V trimmed by 4 bases and J by 9 bases, 14 bases remained unmatched. The CDR3 is 15 amino acids. Germline V gene sequence: CDR1 MGHDK, CDR2 SYGVNS. The CDR3 spells CASSASGTGPLGQYF. CDR3 DNA sequence: TGTGCCAGCAGTGCCTCCGGGACAGGTCCCCTGGGGCAGTACTTC.

This clone was found once. The rearrangement links TRBV5-1 to TRBJ2-7; possibly TRBD2 for D (6 bases). Trimming pared 1 base from V and 0 bases from J, leaving 17 bases between. The CDR3 sequence is 17 residues long. Germline CDR1 is SGHRS and CDR2 is YFSETQ. The CDR3 DNA is TGCGCCAGCAGCTTGAGGCTTTCTGCGGGGACCTCCTACGAGCAGTACTTC. The encoded protein is CASSLRLSAGTSYEQYF.

This clone was seen just once. The rearrangement joins TRBV29-1 to TRBJ1-1; D is perhaps TRBD1 (6 bases). The CDR3 sequence is 12 residues long. The V and J ends lost 5 bases and 4 bases respectively, with 11 bases between them. Germline V gene sequence: CDR1 SQVTM, CDR2 ANQGSEA. As DNA, the CDR3 is TGCAGCGTTACCAGGGGATTCACTGAAGCTTTCTTT. The encoded protein is CSVTRGFTEAFF.

The genes are TRBV6-5 and TRBJ1-5; perhaps TRBD1 as D (6 bases). V lost 8 bases and J lost 10, with 24 bases in between. Per germline, CDR1 MNHEY and CDR2 SVGAGI. This CDR3 contains 15 residues. CDR3 amino acids: CASGLNRQAGFPQHF. Here the CDR3 DNA reads TGTGCCAGCGGATTAAACCGACAGGCCGGGTTTCCCCAGCATTTT.

V is TRBV29-1 and J is TRBJ2-5; D is unresolved. This CDR3 has 14 residues. Germline V CDR1 and CDR2: SQVTM, ANQGSEA. Trimming cost V 6 bases and J 0 bases, with 14 bases left between them. In nucleotides, the CDR3 is TGCAGCGTAAGAACGGGTGGATACCAAGAGACCCAGTACTTC. This encodes CSVRTGGYQETQYF.

The genes are TRBV14 and TRBJ2-1; a weak D match, TRBD2 (6 bases). Germline CDR1 SGHDN, CDR2 FVKESK. V was trimmed by 4 bases and J by 8 bases, leaving 18 bases between them. The CDR3 sequence is 15 residues long. The CDR3 region has the DNA TGTGCCAGCAGCCTAGGCGGGAAGGTCGGGCATGAGCAGTTCTTC. Protein: CASSLGGKVGHEQFF. Complete variable domain (other parts from reference TRBV14 and TRBJ2-1): EAGVTQFPSHSVIEKGQTVTLRCDPISGHDNLYWYRRVMGKEIKFLLHFVKESKQDESGMPNNRFLAERTGGTYSTLKVQPAELEDSGVYFCASSLGGKVGHEQFFGPGTRLTVL.

The V and J genes are TRBV5-1 and TRBJ2-1, with 8 nucleotides matching TRBD2. CDR3 length equals 16 residues. Germline V gene lookup returns CDR1 SGHRS and CDR2 YFSETQ. V shed 4 bases and J 8 bases; nucleotides not matched to a gene: 14. The CDR3 DNA reads as TGCGCCAGCAGCGACTGGATTAGCGGGGATTTGGATGAGCAGTTCTTC. Encoded protein: CASSDWISGDLDEQFF.

This clone showed up just a few times. The chain is built from TRBV4-1 and TRBJ1-4; TRBD1 matches 10 bases. The CDR3 length is 16 residues. With 4 bases clipped from V and 4 bases from J, the junction kept 6 bases outside the gene matches. Germline CDR1 is MGHRA and CDR2 is YSYEKL. Here the CDR3 DNA reads TGCGCCAGCAGCCTTTCGGGACAGGGGTTTAATGAAAAACTGTTTTTT. It is translated as CASSLSGQGFNEKLFF.

V usage is TRBV30 and J usage is TRBJ2-5, with TRBD2 identical over 13 bases. This CDR3 region has 16 residues. Germline assignment: CDR1 GTSNPN and CDR2 SVGIG (reference sequence). V shed 2 bases and J 5 bases; nucleotides not matched to a gene: 8. The CDR3 here is CAWSSTGLAGFETQYF. DNA for the CDR3: TGTGCCTGGAGTTCCACGGGACTAGCGGGGTTTGAGACCCAGTACTTC.

This clone appeared once. The chain is built from TRBV11-3 and TRBJ1-2, with 9 nucleotides matching TRBD1. V dropped 7 bases and J dropped 8; count of bases not matched to a gene: 14. The germline CDR1 and CDR2 sequences are SGHNT and YENEEA. The CDR3 contains 15 residues. The CDR3 reads CASTPGTGNWGGYTF. Written as DNA, the CDR3 is TGTGCCAGCACTCCCGGGACAGGGAACTGGGGCGGCTACACCTTC.

The chain employs TRBV5-8 and TRBJ1-2; D is unresolved. Looked up from germline, CDR1 is SGHTS and CDR2 is YDEGEE. This CDR3 is built from 17 residues. Between the trimmed V and J ends, which lost 2 bases and 0 bases, there was a span of 17 bases. DNA of the CDR3: TGTGCCAGCAGCTTTGTTGAGGAGGGATATTCTAACTATGGCTACACCTTC. It specifies CASSFVEEGYSNYGYTF.

This chain uses TRBV10-2 with TRBJ1-5; no firm D call. This CDR3 has 15 residues. Looked up from germline, CDR1 is WSHSY and CDR2 is SAAADI. The V gene lost 3 bases and the J gene lost 1 base, with 10 bases spanning the gap. The CDR3 coding sequence is TGCGCCAGCAGTGATCTGGGAGGGAGCAATCAGCCCCAGCATTTT. Protein sequence: CASSDLGGSNQPQHF.

The chain combines TRBV7-2 with TRBJ2-3; D possibly corresponds to TRBD2 (5 bases). This CDR3 region has 13 residues. V lost 6 bases to trimming and J lost 3 bases, with 10 bases between them. Germline V gene data show CDR1 as SGHTA and CDR2 as FQGNSA. The CDR3 nucleotides read TGTGCCAGCAGGGACTCTAGTACAGATACGCAGTATTTT. Its translation: CASRDSSTDTQYF.

The chain recombines TRBV15 with TRBJ1-2; 10 nucleotides match TRBD1. The J segment lost 7 bases and the V segment lost 0 bases, leaving 8 bases of the junction unmatched. CDR1 and CDR2 from the germline V gene are LNHNV and YYDKDF (reference sequence). This CDR3 has 16 amino acids. The CDR3 is CATSRDPRQGAGGYTF. DNA of the CDR3: TGTGCCACCAGCAGAGATCCGCGACAGGGGGCGGGTGGCTACACCTTC.

The chain employs TRBV6-2 or TRBV6-3 and TRBJ2-2, with TRBD1 identical over 10 bases. The CDR3 spans 14 residues. The germline V gene encodes CDR1 MNHEY and CDR2 SVGEGT. V shed 5 bases, J shed 3 bases, and the junction held 0 bases outside the gene matches. CDR3 sequence: CASSGQGDTGELFF. The CDR3 DNA is TGTGCCAGCAGTGGACAGGGGGACACCGGGGAGCTGTTTTTT.

The V call is TRBV6-5, the J call TRBJ2-3, with D possibly matching TRBD1 (6 bases). Germline lookup yields CDR1 MNHEY and CDR2 SVGAGI. The CDR3 is 14 amino acids. V shed 6 bases and J shed 2 bases, with 12 bases lying between them. CDR3 sequence: CASRRQENTDTQYF. The CDR3 DNA reads as TGTGCCAGCAGAAGACAGGAGAACACAGATACGCAGTATTTT.